This TCR beta chain stems from a study of blood T cell repertoires in COVID-19. About the study: Donors in the United States, Italy and Spain gave samples during acute or convalescent COVID-19. In each case, the material was cDNA or gDNA derived from T cells, B-cell-depleted T cells, or PBMCs.

Profiled with immunoSEQ multiplex PCR; TCRdb holds only in-frame clones, not every one. The sample contains 210,000 or so clones, just under 90% of which appear only once. CDR3 length equals 17 residues. Germline V gene lookup returns CDR1 SGHDT and CDR2 YYEEEE. V shed 4 bases, J shed 5 bases, and the junction held 13 bases outside the gene matches. The Seattle patients, enrolled during active infection, were followed longitudinally. The chain uses TRBV5-6 and TRBJ2-2; 8 nucleotides agree with TRBD2. Sequenced sample: peripheral blood. The clonotype comes from a man between 25 and 39 years old with COVID-19, enrolled during active disease. CDR3 loop: CASSPVGAGGATGELFF. The CDR3 nucleotides are TGTGCCAGCAGCCCCGTGGGGGCGGGGGGCGCGACCGGGGAGCTGTTTTTT. Full variable domain (missing parts from reference TRBV5-6 and TRBJ2-2): DAGVTQSPTHLIKTRGQQVTLRCSPKSGHDTVSWYQQALGQGPQFIFQYYEEEERQRGNFPDRFSGHQFPNYSSELNVNALLLGDSALYLCASSPVGAGGATGELFFGEGSRLTVL.